A selection of T cell receptor beta chains follows, all from one sample in a study of neurological immune-mediated disorders. TCRdb itself ran the 5' RACE reads through MiXCR, one entry per CDR3 protein. The data contain tens of thousands of distinct CDR3 sequences, 2.5% of them singletons. The sequenced sample consisted of PBMCs. The receptors were gathered from a man aged 45-60 years with multiple sclerosis. CDR3s include the opening cysteine and the closing phenylalanine or tryptophan.

J | V | CDR3
TRBJ1-4 | TRBV18 | CASSSQGGRNEKLFF
TRBJ1-6 | TRBV2 | CASIFGQGQNSPLHF
TRBJ2-5 | TRBV7-8 | CASSHRLAGAQETQYF
TRBJ2-1 | TRBV2 | CASRPGWSNEQFF
TRBJ2-7 | TRBV6-5 | CASTQGDSFYEQYF
TRBJ2-7 | TRBV18 | CASSPTPGGEQYF
TRBJ2-3 | TRBV15 | CATSLDSTDTQYF
TRBJ1-1 | TRBV12-3/TRBV12-4 | CASINNRGTTEAFF
TRBJ1-5 | TRBV21-1 | CASSSRHRGSNQPQHF
TRBJ1-2 | TRBV7-9 | CASSFIGGTLGYTF
TRBJ1-2 | TRBV14 | CASSQDRGGTANYGYTF
TRBJ1-4 | TRBV20-1 | CSANNLGGEKLFF
TRBJ2-4 | TRBV9 | CASSQGTSGGRMDIQYF
TRBJ2-2 | TRBV20-1 | CSARGQTGELFF
TRBJ2-3 | TRBV20-1 | CSARSGGGSPDTQYF
TRBJ1-4 | TRBV11-2 | CASSLPGNEKLFF
TRBJ2-1 | TRBV7-2 | CASSPAGTYNEQFF
TRBJ1-1 | TRBV20-1 | CSARDPTGTEAFF
TRBJ2-3 | TRBV5-1 | CASSPPGTDTQYF
TRBJ1-4 | TRBV18 | CASSPQEAGATEKLFF
TRBJ2-7 | TRBV4-1 | CASSEAPGASSYEQYF
TRBJ1-5 | TRBV5-6 | CASSLSSNQPQNF
TRBJ1-2 | TRBV10-3 | CANFGSGVGYTF
TRBJ1-1 | TRBV6-2/TRBV6-3 | CASSRTGWNTEAFF
TRBJ1-5 | TRBV7-9 | CASTQWGPESNQPQHF
TRBJ1-1 | TRBV9 | CASSVARGPNTEAFF
TRBJ1-1 | TRBV20-1 | CSAPGRMDTEAFF
TRBJ1-1 | TRBV4-1 | CASSQARGEGAFF
TRBJ2-3 | TRBV5-1 | CASRDEAGGKASSTDTQYF
TRBJ2-5 | TRBV6-1 | CASSGSGGGETQYF
TRBJ2-7 | TRBV5-1 | CASSTGTASYEQYF
TRBJ2-3 | TRBV5-1 | CASSLGLAETDTQYF
TRBJ2-2 | TRBV20-1 | CSARRTGEVTGELFF
TRBJ1-3 | TRBV20-1 | CSARMRGGSGNTIYF
TRBJ1-6 | TRBV7-2 | CASSLGGTGNSPLHF
TRBJ2-3 | TRBV12-3/TRBV12-4 | CASSPGASGGASTDTQYF
TRBJ1-1 | TRBV5-1 | CASRGASDTEAFF
TRBJ1-2 | TRBV25-1 | CASSEWGQGNYGYTF
TRBJ1-5 | TRBV6-5 | CASSQGGFSNQPQNF
TRBJ1-2 | TRBV20-1 | CSATSRHYGYTF
TRBJ2-5 | TRBV18 | CASSQQGGAVGETQYF
TRBJ1-2 | TRBV7-2 | CASSSNRGMDYGYTF
TRBJ2-7 | TRBV27 | CASSLLNGYEQYF
TRBJ1-5 | TRBV12-3/TRBV12-4 | CASSFQGNQPQNF
TRBJ1-6 | TRBV3-1 | CASSQSENSPLHF
TRBJ2-7 | TRBV4-1 | CASSQVPGKYYEQYF
TRBJ2-5 | TRBV18 | CASSRDSLEKETQYF